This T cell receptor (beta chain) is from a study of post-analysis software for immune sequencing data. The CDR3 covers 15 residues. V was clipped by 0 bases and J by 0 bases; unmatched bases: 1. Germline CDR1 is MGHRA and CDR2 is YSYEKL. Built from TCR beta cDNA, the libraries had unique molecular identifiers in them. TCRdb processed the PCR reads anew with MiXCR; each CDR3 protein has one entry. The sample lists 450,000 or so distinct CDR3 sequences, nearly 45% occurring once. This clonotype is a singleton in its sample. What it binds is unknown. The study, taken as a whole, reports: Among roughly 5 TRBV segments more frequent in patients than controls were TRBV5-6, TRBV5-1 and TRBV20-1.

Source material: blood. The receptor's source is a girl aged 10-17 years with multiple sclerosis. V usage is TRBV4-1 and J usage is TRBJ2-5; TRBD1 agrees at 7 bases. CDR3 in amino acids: CASSQDGQDQETQYF. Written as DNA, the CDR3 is TGCGCCAGCAGCCAAGATGGACAGGACCAAGAGACCCAGTACTTC.